Below, 32 T cell receptor beta chains from the same sample are listed, as sequenced in a study of Graves' ophthalmopathy and Graves' hyperthyroidism. Amplification of the TCR beta CDR3 regions used RNA transcripts (as template). Scientists carried out first-round RT-PCR using HTBI primers and then a second-round multiplex PCR. TCRdb ran MiXCR on the multiplex PCR reads and lists one entry per CDR3 protein. The sample shows hundreds of thousands of distinct CDR3 sequences, 20% to 25% of them seen only once. The sequencing input was peripheral blood. The receptors were gathered from a woman under 30 with stable Graves' hyperthyroidism. Some clones in this sample may be carry-over from other donors' samples.

This clonotype appeared many times. The rearrangement links TRBV6-4 to TRBJ1-2; D may be TRBD1 (5 bases). CDR3 length: 15 residues. Per germline, CDR1 MRHNA and CDR2 SNTAGT. With 1 base removed from V and 3 bases from J, the gap between germline ends came to 12 bases. The CDR3 spells CASSDYPGRDYGYTF. The CDR3 coding sequence is TGTGCCAGCAGTGACTACCCGGGACGGGACTATGGCTACACCTTC.

This clonotype was observed at least ten times. V gene TRBV6-1 combines with J gene TRBJ2-2; D is unresolved. Germline V gene sequence: CDR1 MNHNS, CDR2 SASEGT. The V end was cut by 7 bases, the J end by 0 bases, with 12 bases between. The CDR3 has 15 residues. The CDR3 spells CASTIGRPNTGELFF. The CDR3 DNA sequence: TGTGCCAGCACCATCGGACGGCCGAACACCGGGGAGCTGTTTTTT.

Only a few counts were recorded for this clonotype. This sequence joins TRBV6-1 and TRBJ1-1, with 9 bases identical to TRBD1. The CDR3 totals 14 residues. Germline V CDR1 and CDR2: MNHNS, SASEGT. Unmatched junction bases numbered 6, after V lost 5 bases and J lost 5 bases. The CDR3 sequence is CASSRSGQGTEAFF. The CDR3 DNA reads TGTGCCAGCAGTCGTTCGGGACAGGGAACTGAAGCTTTCTTT.

The chain employs TRBV29-1 and TRBJ1-2, with 12 bases identical to TRBD1. Germline V gene data show CDR1 as SQVTM and CDR2 as ANQGSEA. This CDR3 has 13 residues. Germline trimming cut 6 bases from V and 7 bases from J; bases unmatched to any gene: 6. CDR3 sequence reads: CSVRDRGQFGYTF. In DNA form, the CDR3 reads TGCAGCGTCCGGGACAGGGGGCAATTTGGCTACACCTTC. Full variable domain (missing parts from reference TRBV29-1 and TRBJ1-2): SAVISQKPSRDICQRGTSLTIQCQVDSQVTMMFWYRQQPGQSLTLIATANQGSEATYESGFVIDKFPISRPNLTFSTLTVSNMSPEDSSIYLCSVRDRGQFGYTFGSGTRLTVV.

Note on this clonotype: In this CDR3 the conserved last residue, phenylalanine or tryptophan, is missing, so a read error is likely. The CDR3 DNA reads TGTGCCAGCAGCAGACAGGGGGTCGGGGAGCTGTTTTCT. Translation: CASSRQGVGELFS. The V call is TRBV7-3, the J call TRBJ2-2; 9 nucleotides agree with TRBD1. The V gene's germline CDR1 is SGHTA and CDR2 FQGTGA. CDR3 length equals 13 residues. The junction had 2 bases not matched to a gene; V was cut back by 5 bases and J by 7 bases.

This clonotype was counted at least ten times. The chain has TRBV11-2 and TRBJ2-5; no clear D. The germline CDR1 and CDR2 sequences are SGHAT and FQNNGV. Between the trimmed V and J ends, which lost 4 bases and 2 bases, there was a span of 14 bases. The CDR3 has 15 amino acids. The CDR3 region is CASSYSRALQETQYF. CDR3 DNA sequence: TGTGCCAGCAGCTATAGTAGGGCACTTCAAGAGACCCAGTACTTC.

This clonotype was counted at least ten times. The DNA for the CDR3 is TGCAGCGTTGACGCGGGGGCCTACGAGCAGTACTTC. It encodes CSVDAGAYEQYF. The rearrangement joins TRBV29-1 to TRBJ2-7, with 7 bases that match TRBD2. Germline loops: CDR1 SQVTM, CDR2 ANQGSEA. The ends lost 3 bases at V and 2 bases at J; junction bases unmatched: 1. There are 12 residues in the CDR3.

This clonotype was found many times. This sequence joins TRBV5-1 and TRBJ1-1, with a tentative D call TRBD1 (6 bases). This CDR3 has 14 residues. CDR1 is SGHRS and CDR2 is YFSETQ in the germline V gene. The germline V and J ends were trimmed by 3 bases and 12 bases, with 21 bases remaining between them. CDR3 region: CASSWGARDGGSFF. Written as DNA, the CDR3 is TGCGCCAGCAGCTGGGGGGCGCGAGATGGAGGATCTTTCTTT.

This clonotype was seen at least ten times. The rearrangement uses TRBV20-1 and TRBJ1-1; unclear D gene. V lost 0 bases and J lost 0, with 8 bases in between. Germline loops: CDR1 DFQATT, CDR2 SNEGSKA (reference sequence). The CDR3 is 14 amino acids. The CDR3 nucleotides read TGCAGTGCTAGAGAGGCAGGAGTGAACACTGAAGCTTTCTTT. Residues: CSAREAGVNTEAFF.

V gene TRBV15 combines with J gene TRBJ2-7; the D call may be TRBD1 or TRBD2 (5 bases each). This CDR3 spans 15 amino acids. CDR1 LNHNV and CDR2 YYDKDF come from the germline V gene (reference sequence). Trimming removed 4 bases at V and 5 bases at J, with 18 bases between. CDR3 in amino acids: CATSKRDPTGNEQYF. CDR3 DNA sequence: TGTGCCACCAGCAAACGGGACCCCACCGGCAACGAGCAGTACTTC.

This clonotype has just a few counts. The rearrangement uses TRBV30 and TRBJ2-7; 9 bases are shared with TRBD1. The CDR3 contains 16 residues. The V gene's germline CDR1 is GTSNPN and CDR2 SVGIG (reference sequence). With V trimmed by 2 bases and J by 2 bases, 10 bases remained unmatched. The CDR3 DNA reads TGTGCCTGGAGTCCAAAGGAGGGACAGGGCCCCTACGAGCAGTACTTC. This encodes CAWSPKEGQGPYEQYF.

This clonotype was recorded at least ten times. This chain uses TRBV2 with TRBJ1-2; D is unclear. CDR3 length equals 13 residues. The V and J ends lost 7 bases and 1 base respectively, with 10 bases between them. Germline V gene lookup returns CDR1 SNHLY and CDR2 FYNNEI. CDR3 sequence: CASIMDLNYGYTF. The CDR3 region has the DNA TGTGCCAGCATTATGGATCTTAACTATGGCTACACCTTC.

The table lists this clonotype with many counts. The genes are TRBV7-2 and TRBJ2-5; D gene ambiguous. The CDR3 is 14 amino acids. V was clipped by 5 bases and J by 5 bases, with 15 bases between them. Germline-derived CDR1 and CDR2 are SGHTA and FQGNSA. The CDR3 nucleotides are TGTGCCAGCAGCGCCTCCCCGAGGCCCGAGACCCAGTACTTC. Protein product: CASSASPRPETQYF.

V and J are TRBV6-1 and TRBJ1-6, with D maybe TRBD1 (5 bases). V lost 4 bases to trimming and J lost 8 bases, with 12 bases between them. CDR1 and CDR2 (germline): MNHNS, SASEGT. This CDR3 is 14 amino acids long. DNA of the CDR3: TGTGCCAGCAGTGTTGGGGGGGGGTATTCACCCCTCCACTTT. The encoded protein is CASSVGGGYSPLHF.

This clonotype was observed at least ten times. The gene calls are TRBV11-2 and TRBJ2-4; D perhaps matches TRBD1 (5 bases). Trimming stripped 0 bases from V and 10 bases from J, with 22 bases between. The CDR3 consists of 17 residues. CDR1 is SGHAT and CDR2 is FQNNGV in the germline V gene. The CDR3 sequence is CASSLDGIAIQGPIQYF. CDR3 sequence (DNA): TGTGCCAGCAGCTTAGATGGCATAGCAATCCAGGGTCCTATTCAGTACTTC.

This clonotype has just a few counts. The rearrangement uses TRBV7-3 and TRBJ2-3; 11 bases align to TRBD2. Germline lookup yields CDR1 SGHTA and CDR2 FQGTGA. CDR3 length equals 17 residues. V shed 0 bases and J 6 bases; nucleotides not matched to a gene: 8. CDR3 residues: CASSLTSASGGLDTQYF. The CDR3 DNA reads as TGTGCCAGCAGCTTAACATCCGCTAGCGGGGGGTTGGATACGCAGTATTTT.

This clonotype was detected many times. The rearrangement uses TRBV30 and TRBJ1-3; D gene ambiguous. The germline CDR1 and CDR2 sequences are GTSNPN and SVGIG (reference sequence). Trimming took off 0 bases at V and 1 base at J, with 4 bases between the two ends. The CDR3 runs 13 residues. The CDR3 sequence: CAWSVSSGNTIYF. CDR3 bases: TGTGCCTGGAGTGTATCGTCTGGAAACACCATATATTTT.

This clonotype was recorded many times. The chain is built from TRBV5-5 and TRBJ1-1; unclear D gene. The CDR3 has 16 residues. Germline V gene data show CDR1 as SGHKS and CDR2 as YYEKEE (reference sequence). Trimming stripped 0 bases from V and 1 base from J, with 13 bases between. The CDR3 coding sequence is TGTGCCAGCAGCTTGGACGGGTGGACGGAGAACACTGAAGCTTTCTTT. It specifies CASSLDGWTENTEAFF.

The V and J genes are TRBV11-2 and TRBJ1-2; 7 nucleotides agree with TRBD1. CDR3 size: 13 residues. V lost 5 bases to trimming and J lost 4 bases; unmatched junction nucleotides: 4. Germline V gives CDR1 SGHAT, CDR2 FQNNGV. CDR3 protein: CASSKGAGYGYTF. The CDR3 DNA is TGTGCCAGCAGCAAGGGGGCGGGCTATGGCTACACCTTC.

This clonotype was seen a few times. This chain connects TRBV20-1 to TRBJ1-6; no reliable D call. This CDR3 contains 16 residues. Looked up from germline, CDR1 is DFQATT and CDR2 is SNEGSKA (reference sequence). The V end lost 0 bases, the J end lost 0 bases, and 9 bases lay between the germline ends. The CDR3 protein is CSARDAKSSYNSPLHF. CDR3 in DNA: TGCAGTGCTAGAGATGCTAAGAGCTCCTATAATTCACCCCTCCACTTT.

This clonotype was observed a few times. This sequence may be a read error, since a much larger clone differs from it by one base. The chain joins TRBV30 to TRBJ1-1; D possibly corresponds to TRBD1 (6 bases). CDR3 size: 11 residues. Germline V gene lookup returns CDR1 GTSNPN and CDR2 SVGIG (reference sequence). CDR3 loop: CAWNQGTEACF. Written as DNA, the CDR3 is TGTGCCTGGAACCAGGGGACTGAAGCTTGCTTT.

This clonotype was picked up many times. This chain uses TRBV5-6 with TRBJ2-7; D is unclear. The CDR3 consists of 14 residues. Trimming removed 1 base from V and 1 base from J, with 9 bases in between. Germline loops: CDR1 SGHDT, CDR2 YYEEEE. The CDR3 coding sequence is TGTGCCAGCAGCTTGATCCGTCAGTCCTACGAGCAGTACTTC. Protein: CASSLIRQSYEQYF.

The rearrangement joins TRBV20-1 to TRBJ2-7; maybe TRBD2 (6 bases). V was clipped by 6 bases and J by 4 bases, with 25 bases between them. Germline V gene lookup returns CDR1 DFQATT and CDR2 SNEGSKA (reference sequence). This CDR3 has 16 amino acids. The CDR3 DNA follows: TGCAGTGCCAGCTCCCCCCGGCCGGGGGTGGGGTACGAGCAGTACTTC. Translation gives CSASSPRPGVGYEQYF.

This clonotype appeared many times. The V gene is TRBV6-5, the J gene TRBJ1-3; D remains unclear. This CDR3 is 14 amino acids long. CDR1 and CDR2 (germline): MNHEY, SVGAGI. The V and J ends lost 3 bases and 1 base respectively, with 7 bases between them. The DNA of the CDR3 is TGTGCCAGCAGTTATGCGGAATCTGGAAACACCATATATTTT. As protein: CASSYAESGNTIYF.

The J gene is TRBJ2-7, the V gene TRBV11-2; 8 bases line up with TRBD2. Germline lookup yields CDR1 SGHAT and CDR2 FQNNGV. The CDR3 is made up of 17 amino acids. V lost 4 bases, J lost 6 bases, and 17 bases stayed unmatched. The CDR3 loop reads CASSYPGGGAPSGEQYF. CDR3 bases: TGTGCCAGCAGCTACCCCGGGGGGGGGGCCCCATCAGGCGAGCAGTACTTC.

This clonotype was counted ten times or more. V usage is TRBV19 and J usage is TRBJ1-1; maybe TRBD1 (6 bases). V was clipped by 3 bases and J by 0 bases, with 8 bases between them. This CDR3 region has 14 residues. The V gene's germline CDR1 is LNHDA and CDR2 SQIVND (reference sequence). This CDR3 is CASSMQGLNTEAFF. The CDR3 coding sequence is TGTGCCAGTAGTATGCAGGGGCTGAACACTGAAGCTTTCTTT.

This clonotype was detected ten times or more. A read error is possible here, since a much larger clone lies one base away. The chain uses TRBV5-8 and TRBJ1-3; no firm D call. Trimming stripped 5 bases from V and 0 bases from J, with 3 bases between. The V gene's germline CDR1 is SGHTS and CDR2 YDEGEE. This CDR3 is built from 12 residues. The DNA for the CDR3 is TGTGCCAGCAGTTACTCTGGAAACACCATATATTTT. Translated: CASSYSGNTIYF.

This clonotype was detected a few times. A read error is likely, as this CDR3 ends without the conserved phenylalanine or tryptophan. This chain uses TRBV11-3 with TRBJ2-7; D is perhaps TRBD1 (5 bases). V lost 5 bases, J lost 6 bases, and 17 bases lay in between. Germline CDR1 reads SGHNT; CDR2 reads YENEEA. The CDR3 covers 14 residues. The CDR3 region is CASSLGHGIGEQYY. The CDR3 DNA reads TGTGCCAGCAGCCTCGGACACGGAATAGGCGAGCAGTACTAC.

Ten or more counts support this clonotype. The chain employs TRBV7-9 and TRBJ1-2; D call uncertain. Between the trimmed V and J ends, which lost 1 base and 5 bases, there was a span of 11 bases. In germline, CDR1 is SEHNR, CDR2 FQNEAQ (reference sequence). The CDR3 loop spans 14 amino acids. CDR3: CASSLDLMGYGYTF. The CDR3 DNA reads as TGTGCCAGCAGCTTAGATTTAATGGGTTATGGCTACACCTTC.

This clonotype showed up many times. The chain combines TRBV20-1 with TRBJ2-7; D might be TRBD1 or TRBD2, each matching 5 bases. The ends were cut back, 0 bases at V and 9 bases at J, with 12 bases in the middle. The length of the CDR3 is 12 residues. Germline CDR1 DFQATT, CDR2 SNEGSKA (reference sequence). The CDR3: CSARELGVRQYF. The CDR3 bases are TGCAGTGCTAGAGAGTTGGGGGTGAGGCAGTACTTC.

This chain connects TRBV12-3 or TRBV12-4 to TRBJ1-3; D might be TRBD1 (6 bases). This CDR3 has 15 residues. Trimming shortened V by 4 bases and J by 4 bases, and 14 bases separated the two germline ends. CDR3 nucleotides: TGTGCCAGCAGTTCCGGACAGTTGCCGGGAAACACCATATATTTT. Translated, it gives CASSSGQLPGNTIYF.

This rearrangement joins TRBV24-1 to TRBJ2-5; D gene unclear. The V gene lost 2 bases and the J gene lost 4 bases, with 7 bases spanning the gap. This CDR3 has 13 residues. Germline V CDR1 and CDR2: KGHDR, SFDVKD. The CDR3: CATSDSPGETQYF. The CDR3 region has the DNA TGTGCCACCAGTGATTCCCCTGGAGAGACCCAGTACTTC.